This T cell receptor beta chain stems from a study of blood T cell repertoires in COVID-19. Repertoires were generated with immunoSEQ multiplex PCR, while TCRdb's copy carries only in-frame clones and drops some. Counted here are about 82,000 clones, around 88% occurring once; the ten biggest clones make up more than 0.9%. The V gene's germline CDR1 is LNHDA and CDR2 SQIVND (reference sequence). J gave up 0 bases and V 10 bases, and 8 bases lay outside the gene matches. This CDR3 has 14 residues. V usage is TRBV19 and J usage is TRBJ1-2; 7 nucleotides match TRBD1. Sample: PBMCs or T cells enriched from blood (not recorded which). This TCR was recovered from a woman in her fifties or sixties with acute COVID-19. The CDR3 is CATLRGGSNYGYTF. The CDR3 coding sequence is TGTGCCACACTCAGAGGGGGCTCTAACTATGGCTACACCTTC. The complete variable domain, with remaining parts taken from reference TRBV19 and TRBJ1-2, reads DGGITQSPKYLFRKEGQNVTLSCEQNLNHDAMYWYRQDPGQGLRLIYYSQIVNDFQKGDIAEGYSVSREKKESFPLTVTSAQKNPTAFYLCATLRGGSNYGYTFGSGTRLTVV.